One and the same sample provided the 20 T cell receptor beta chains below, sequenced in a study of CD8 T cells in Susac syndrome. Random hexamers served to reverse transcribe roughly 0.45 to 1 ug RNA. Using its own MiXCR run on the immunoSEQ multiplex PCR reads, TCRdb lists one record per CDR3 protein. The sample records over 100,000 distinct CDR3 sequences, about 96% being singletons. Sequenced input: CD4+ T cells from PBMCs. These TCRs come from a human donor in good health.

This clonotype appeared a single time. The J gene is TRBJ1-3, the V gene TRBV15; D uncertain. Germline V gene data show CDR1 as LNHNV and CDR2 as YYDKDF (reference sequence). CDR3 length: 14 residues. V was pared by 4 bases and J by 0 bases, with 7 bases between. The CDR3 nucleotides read TGTGCCACCAGCACAGAGGGCTCTGGAAACACCATATATTTT. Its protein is CATSTEGSGNTIYF.

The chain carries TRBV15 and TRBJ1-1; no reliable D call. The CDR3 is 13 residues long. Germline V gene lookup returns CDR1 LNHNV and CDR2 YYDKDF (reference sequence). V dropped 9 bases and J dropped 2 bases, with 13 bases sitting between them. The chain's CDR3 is CATGRQTNTEAFF. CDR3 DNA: TGTGCCACTGGGAGGCAAACCAACACTGAAGCTTTCTTT. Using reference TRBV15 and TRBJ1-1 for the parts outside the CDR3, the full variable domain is DAMVIQNPRYQVTQFGKPVTLSCSQTLNHNVMYWYQQKSSQAPKLLFHYYDKDFNNEADTPDNFQSRRPNTSFCFLDIRSPGLGDTAMYLCATGRQTNTEAFFGQGTRLTVV.

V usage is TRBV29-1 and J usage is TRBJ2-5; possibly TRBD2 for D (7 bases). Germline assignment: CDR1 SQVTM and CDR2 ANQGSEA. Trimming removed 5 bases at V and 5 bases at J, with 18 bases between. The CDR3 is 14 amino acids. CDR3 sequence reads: CSVIRGGGQETQYF. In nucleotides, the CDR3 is TGCAGCGTTATCCGAGGGGGGGGCCAGGAGACCCAGTACTTC. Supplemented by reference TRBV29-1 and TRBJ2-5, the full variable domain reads SAVISQKPSRDICQRGTSLTIQCQVDSQVTMMFWYRQQPGQSLTLIATANQGSEATYESGFVIDKFPISRPNLTFSTLTVSNMSPEDSSIYLCSVIRGGGQETQYFGPGTRLLVL.

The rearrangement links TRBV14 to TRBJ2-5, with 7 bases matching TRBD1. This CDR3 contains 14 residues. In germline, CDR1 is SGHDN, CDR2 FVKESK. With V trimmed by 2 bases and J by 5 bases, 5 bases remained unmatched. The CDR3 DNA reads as TGTGCCAGCAGCCAACCACAGGGGCTGGAGACCCAGTACTTC. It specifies CASSQPQGLETQYF. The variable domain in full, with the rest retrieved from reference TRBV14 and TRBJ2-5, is EAGVTQFPSHSVIEKGQTVTLRCDPISGHDNLYWYRRVMGKEIKFLLHFVKESKQDESGMPNNRFLAERTGGTYSTLKVQPAELEDSGVYFCASSQPQGLETQYFGPGTRLLVL.

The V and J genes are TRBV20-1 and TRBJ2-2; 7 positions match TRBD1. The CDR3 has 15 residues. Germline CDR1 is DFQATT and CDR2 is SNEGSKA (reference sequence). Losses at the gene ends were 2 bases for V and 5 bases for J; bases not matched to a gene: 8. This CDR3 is CSARRTGSVTGELFF. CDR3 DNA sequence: TGCAGTGCTAGAAGGACAGGTAGCGTTACCGGGGAGCTGTTTTTT.

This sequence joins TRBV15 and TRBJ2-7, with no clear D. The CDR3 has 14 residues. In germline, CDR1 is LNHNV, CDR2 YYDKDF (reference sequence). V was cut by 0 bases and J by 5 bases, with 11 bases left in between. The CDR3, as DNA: TGTGCCACCAGCAGAGACCCTGGCGAAGACGAGCAGTACTTC. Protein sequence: CATSRDPGEDEQYF.

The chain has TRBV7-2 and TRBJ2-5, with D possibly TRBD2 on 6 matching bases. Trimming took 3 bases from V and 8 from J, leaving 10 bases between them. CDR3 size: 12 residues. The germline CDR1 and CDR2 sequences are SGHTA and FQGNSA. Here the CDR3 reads CASSFDGSTQYF. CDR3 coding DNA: TGTGCCAGCAGCTTCGACGGGAGTACCCAGTACTTC.

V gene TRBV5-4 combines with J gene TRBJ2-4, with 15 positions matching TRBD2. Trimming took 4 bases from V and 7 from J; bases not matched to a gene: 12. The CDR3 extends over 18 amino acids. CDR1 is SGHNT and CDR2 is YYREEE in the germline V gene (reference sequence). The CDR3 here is CASSDPGLAGGGRNIQYF. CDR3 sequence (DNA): TGTGCCAGCAGCGATCCAGGACTAGCGGGAGGGGGGCGGAACATTCAGTACTTC.

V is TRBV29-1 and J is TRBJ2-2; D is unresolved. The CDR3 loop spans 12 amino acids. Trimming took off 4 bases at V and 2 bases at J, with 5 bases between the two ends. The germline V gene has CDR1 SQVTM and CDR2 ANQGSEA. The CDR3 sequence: CSVGRNTGELFF. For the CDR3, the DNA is TGCAGCGTTGGGAGAAACACCGGGGAGCTGTTTTTT.

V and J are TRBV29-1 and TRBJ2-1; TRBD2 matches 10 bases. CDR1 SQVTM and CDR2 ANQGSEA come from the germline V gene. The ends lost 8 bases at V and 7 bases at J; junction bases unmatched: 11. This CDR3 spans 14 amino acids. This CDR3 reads CSITGTSDVNEQFF. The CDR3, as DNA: TGCAGCATAACCGGGACTAGCGACGTAAATGAGCAGTTCTTC.

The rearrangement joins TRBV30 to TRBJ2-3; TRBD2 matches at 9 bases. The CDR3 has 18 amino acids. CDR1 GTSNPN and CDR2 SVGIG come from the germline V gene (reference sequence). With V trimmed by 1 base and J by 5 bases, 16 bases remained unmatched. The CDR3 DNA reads TGTGCCTGGAGTGACCACCTACTGGCGGGGGGGCTCAGAGATACGCAGTATTTT. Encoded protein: CAWSDHLLAGGLRDTQYF.

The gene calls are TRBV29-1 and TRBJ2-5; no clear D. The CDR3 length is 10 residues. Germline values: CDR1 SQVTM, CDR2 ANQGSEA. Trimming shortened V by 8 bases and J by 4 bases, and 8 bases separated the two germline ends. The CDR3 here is CSSGRETQYF. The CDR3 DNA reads TGCAGCAGTGGGCGAGAGACCCAGTACTTC.

CDR3 sequence (DNA): TGCGCCAGCAGATACCGGCTAGCGGGAGCCGGCTCCTACAATGAGCAGTTCTTC. This sequence encodes CASRYRLAGAGSYNEQFF. This sequence joins TRBV4-1 and TRBJ2-1; 10 bases are shared with TRBD2. V lost 6 bases, J lost 0 bases, and 11 bases stayed unmatched. Germline CDR1 reads MGHRA; CDR2 reads YSYEKL. The CDR3 totals 18 residues.

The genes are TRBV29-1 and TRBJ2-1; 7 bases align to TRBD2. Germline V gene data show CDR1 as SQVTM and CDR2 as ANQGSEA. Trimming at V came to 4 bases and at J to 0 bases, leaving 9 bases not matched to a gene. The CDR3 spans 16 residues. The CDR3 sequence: CSVGRGSWSSYNEQFF. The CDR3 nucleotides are TGCAGCGTTGGGCGCGGGAGTTGGAGCTCCTACAATGAGCAGTTCTTC.

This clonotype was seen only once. The CDR3 here is CASRPVRDRGNYGYTF. The CDR3 region has the DNA TGTGCCAGCAGACCCGTCCGGGACAGGGGAAACTATGGCTACACCTTC. The J gene is TRBJ1-2, the V gene TRBV7-9, with 10 bases matching TRBD1. The germline gives CDR1 SEHNR, CDR2 FQNEAQ (reference sequence). The CDR3 consists of 16 residues. The J segment lost 2 bases and the V segment lost 6 bases, leaving 9 bases of the junction unmatched.

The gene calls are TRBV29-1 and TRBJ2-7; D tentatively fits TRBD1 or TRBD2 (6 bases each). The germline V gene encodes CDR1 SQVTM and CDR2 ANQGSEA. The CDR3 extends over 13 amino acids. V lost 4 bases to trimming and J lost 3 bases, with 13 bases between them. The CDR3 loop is CSVVWGARYEQYF. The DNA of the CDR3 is TGCAGCGTTGTATGGGGGGCTCGCTACGAGCAGTACTTC.

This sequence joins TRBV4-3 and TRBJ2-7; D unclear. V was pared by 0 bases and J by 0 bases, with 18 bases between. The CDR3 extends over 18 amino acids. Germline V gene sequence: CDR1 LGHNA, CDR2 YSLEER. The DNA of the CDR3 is TGCGCCAGCAGCCAAGATAGTACCCCTCCCTGGCCCTCCTACGAGCAGTACTTC. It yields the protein CASSQDSTPPWPSYEQYF.

The CDR3 nucleotides are TGCGCCAGCCAGGAGGCAGGCACAGATACGCAGTATTTT. It is translated as CASQEAGTDTQYF. J is TRBJ2-3 and V is TRBV5-1; a possible D gene is TRBD2 (5 bases). Per the germline V gene, CDR1 is SGHRS and CDR2 is YFSETQ. Trimming took 7 bases from V and 1 from J, leaving 10 bases between them. This CDR3 has 13 amino acids.

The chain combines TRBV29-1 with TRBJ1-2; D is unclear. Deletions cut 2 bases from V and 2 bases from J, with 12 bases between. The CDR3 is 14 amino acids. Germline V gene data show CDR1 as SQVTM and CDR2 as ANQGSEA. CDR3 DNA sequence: TGCAGCGTTGAATTTGAGGGTAGGAACTATGGCTACACCTTC. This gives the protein CSVEFEGRNYGYTF.

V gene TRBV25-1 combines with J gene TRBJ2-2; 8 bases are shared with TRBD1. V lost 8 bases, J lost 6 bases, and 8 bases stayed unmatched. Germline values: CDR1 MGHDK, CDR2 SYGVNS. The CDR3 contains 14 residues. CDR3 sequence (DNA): TGTGCCAGCCTGCTTGACAGGGGATCCGGGGAGCTGTTTTTT. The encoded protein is CASLLDRGSGELFF.